A single sample gave rise to the 9 T cell receptor beta chains below, sequenced in a study of radiotherapy plus CTLA-4 blockade in lung cancer. Clones were read by immunoSEQ multiplex PCR, and TCRdb kept only the in-frame ones, dropping some. The repertoire holds almost 55,000 clones, around four fifths seen once, with roughly 3.5% in the top ten. The sample consisted of peripheral blood, taken from a patient treated with radiotherapy plus ipilimumab. These receptors originate from a human donor with non-small cell lung cancer who had a partial response to radiotherapy plus ipilimumab.

This clone was picked up a small number of times. The gene calls are TRBV29-1 and TRBJ1-5; TRBD1 aligns across 10 bases. V dropped 5 bases and J dropped 5; count of bases not matched to a gene: 6. The CDR3 length is 14 residues. Per the germline V gene, CDR1 is SQVTM and CDR2 is ANQGSEA. The CDR3 DNA reads as TGCAGCGTTTTGGGGACAGGGGTGGATCAGCCCCAGCATTTT. Its translation: CSVLGTGVDQPQHF. Full variable domain (outside the CDR3, taken from reference TRBV29-1 and TRBJ1-5): SAVISQKPSRDICQRGTSLTIQCQVDSQVTMMFWYRQQPGQSLTLIATANQGSEATYESGFVIDKFPISRPNLTFSTLTVSNMSPEDSSIYLCSVLGTGVDQPQHFGDGTRLSIL.

The V call is TRBV30, the J call TRBJ2-1; 9 bases fit TRBD2. Losses at the gene ends were 0 bases for V and 8 bases for J; bases not matched to a gene: 2. Germline CDR1 reads GTSNPN; CDR2 reads SVGIG (reference sequence). CDR3 length: 13 amino acids. DNA for the CDR3: TGTGCCTGGAGTGTAGCGGGGGGCGATGAGCAGTTCTTC. Protein product: CAWSVAGGDEQFF.

The V gene is TRBV6-1, the J gene TRBJ2-1, with TRBD2 matching 12 bases. V gave up 6 bases and J gave up 4 bases; unmatched junction bases: 4. The CDR3 totals 15 residues. The germline V gene has CDR1 MNHNS and CDR2 SASEGT. DNA for the CDR3: TGTGCCAGCAGGAGGACTAGCGGGGAGTACAATGAGCAGTTCTTC. Amino acids: CASRRTSGEYNEQFF.

The chain is built from TRBV5-1 and TRBJ1-3, with D perhaps matching TRBD1 (6 bases). In germline, CDR1 is SGHRS, CDR2 YFSETQ. Trimming shortened V by 3 bases and J by 7 bases, and 8 bases separated the two germline ends. This CDR3 has 12 residues. The CDR3 nucleotides are TGCGCCAGCAGCTCGGACAGCAACACCATATATTTT. It translates to CASSSDSNTIYF.

This clone occurred once. The V gene is TRBV7-3, the J gene TRBJ2-5; 11 nucleotides align to TRBD1. The end of the DNA fits TRBJ2-7 better, so the J call may be wrong. Germline CDR1 and CDR2: SGHTA and FQGTGA. This CDR3 spans 15 amino acids. The CDR3 DNA is TGTGCCAGCAGCCCTGGGACAGGGGGTCTCTACGAGCAGTACTTC. Translating it yields CASSPGTGGLYEQYF.

The J gene is TRBJ2-1, the V gene TRBV7-9, with 8 bases lining up with TRBD1. Trimming removed 8 bases from V and 4 bases from J; junction bases left unmatched: 13. Germline lookup yields CDR1 SEHNR and CDR2 FQNEAQ (reference sequence). The CDR3 totals 16 residues. CDR3: CASFKSGGQDYNEQFF. The DNA of the CDR3 is TGTGCCAGCTTCAAGAGTGGGGGACAGGATTACAATGAGCAGTTCTTC.

The CDR3 loop reads CASSPGQGAGELFF. In nucleotides, the CDR3 is TGTGCCAGCTCACCGGGACAGGGGGCCGGGGAGCTGTTTTTT. This chain links TRBV18 with TRBJ2-2, with 11 bases lining up with TRBD1. The trim removed 3 bases at V and 6 bases at J, leaving 0 bases unmatched. The CDR3 is 14 residues long. Germline V gene sequence: CDR1 KGHSH, CDR2 LQKENI.

This chain connects TRBV27 to TRBJ1-6; D unresolved. The CDR3 sequence is 13 residues long. V dropped 5 bases and J dropped 1 base, with 3 bases sitting between them. Germline V gene sequence: CDR1 MNHEY, CDR2 SMNVEV (reference sequence). The CDR3 DNA is TGTGCCAGCAGTCTGTCCTATAATTCACCCCTCCACTTT. Translated, it gives CASSLSYNSPLHF.

V and J are TRBV20-1 and TRBJ2-4, with a possible D match to TRBD2 (5 bases). V was trimmed by 0 bases and J by 15 bases, leaving 12 bases between them. This CDR3 is 11 amino acids long. In germline, CDR1 is DFQATT, CDR2 SNEGSKA (reference sequence). This CDR3 is CSARDERALYF. Here the CDR3 DNA reads TGCAGTGCTAGAGATGAGAGGGCTCTGTACTTC.